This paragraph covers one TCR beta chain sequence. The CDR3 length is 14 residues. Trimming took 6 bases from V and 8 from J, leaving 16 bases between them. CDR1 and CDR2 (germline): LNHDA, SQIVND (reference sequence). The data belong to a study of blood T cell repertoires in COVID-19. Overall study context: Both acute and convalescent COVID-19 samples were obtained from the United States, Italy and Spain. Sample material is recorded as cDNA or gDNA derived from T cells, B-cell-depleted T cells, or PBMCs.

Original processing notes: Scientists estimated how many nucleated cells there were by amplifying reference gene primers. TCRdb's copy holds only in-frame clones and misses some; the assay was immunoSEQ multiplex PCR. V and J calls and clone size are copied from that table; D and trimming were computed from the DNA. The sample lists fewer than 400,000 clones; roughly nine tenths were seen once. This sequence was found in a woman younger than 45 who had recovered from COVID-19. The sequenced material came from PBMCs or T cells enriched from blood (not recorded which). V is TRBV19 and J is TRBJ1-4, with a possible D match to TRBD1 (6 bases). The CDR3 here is CASSAYREGEKLFF. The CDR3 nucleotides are TGTGCCAGTAGCGCGTACAGGGAGGGCGAAAAACTGTTTTTT. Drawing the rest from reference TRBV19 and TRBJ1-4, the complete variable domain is DGGITQSPKYLFRKEGQNVTLSCEQNLNHDAMYWYRQDPGQGLRLIYYSQIVNDFQKGDIAEGYSVSREKKESFPLTVTSAQKNPTAFYLCASSAYREGEKLFFGSGTQLSVL.